One and the same sample provided the 10 T cell receptor beta chains below, sequenced in a study of T-cell reconstitution after alpha-beta-depleted transplantation in children (dated by TCRdb to about 2016). Library creation used PCR. TCRdb records Illumina HiSeq 2500 as the sequencer. To normalize quantification of the TCRbeta repertoire, the TCR libraries were built with molecular barcoding that relied on unique molecular identifiers. Using fastp trimming at Q25 and MiXCR clonotype assembly, TCRdb reanalyzed the public sequencing data and kept in-frame beta chains. CDR3 protein sequences are deduplicated, and each keeps its most common genes and DNA. This sample has around 200,000 distinct CDR3 sequences in its table, and 6.5% to 7.5% of those were observed once. 3% of the sample is taken by the ten largest. The sample here was PBMCs from the stem cell graft donor, taken from the stem cell graft. These receptor sequences come from a human donor who donated a stem cell graft to a child with Wiskott-Aldrich syndrome.

This clonotype occurred many times. This rearrangement joins TRBV11-2 to TRBJ2-7; 11 bases fit TRBD1. The CDR3 spans 14 residues. V dropped 5 bases and J dropped 3; count of bases not matched to a gene: 3. The V gene's germline CDR1 is SGHAT and CDR2 FQNNGV. The CDR3 reads CASSTGTGGYEQYF. Written as DNA, the CDR3 is TGTGCCAGCAGCACCGGGACAGGGGGCTACGAGCAGTACTTC.

This clonotype was seen at least ten times. The chain couples TRBV20-1 to TRBJ2-7; TRBD1 or TRBD2 may be the D gene (5 bases each). Germline-derived CDR1 and CDR2 are DFQATT and SNEGSKA (reference sequence). The CDR3 consists of 14 residues. V was clipped by 5 bases and J by 5 bases, with 19 bases between them. In nucleotides, the CDR3 is TGCAGTGCTGCTGCTTCTGGGACCGCGAACGAGCAGTACTTC. Encoded protein: CSAAASGTANEQYF.

Many counts were recorded for this clonotype. For the CDR3, the DNA is TGCGCCAGCAGCCCAAGGGGGTTGAATCAGCCCCAGCATTTT. It specifies CASSPRGLNQPQHF. J is TRBJ1-5 and V is TRBV5-1; D may be TRBD1 (6 bases). The germline gives CDR1 SGHRS, CDR2 YFSETQ. The V end lost 4 bases, the J end lost 4 bases, and 12 bases lay between the germline ends. CDR3 size: 14 residues.

A note on this clonotype: Possible read error: a much larger clone is one base away. The chain has TRBV29-1 and TRBJ1-2, with D unclear. Deletions cut 7 bases from V and 6 bases from J, with 12 bases between. The germline V gene encodes CDR1 SQVTM and CDR2 ANQGSEA. This CDR3 comprises 11 residues. The CDR3 DNA follows: TGCAGCGCGGACGCCTACGATGGCTACACCTTC. As protein: CSADAYDGYTF. Using reference TRBV29-1 and TRBJ1-2 for the parts outside the CDR3, the full variable domain is SAVISQKPSRDICQRGTSLTIQCQVDSQVTMMFWYRQQPGQSLTLIATANQGSEATYESGFVIDKFPISRPNLTFSTLTVSNMSPEDSSIYLCSADAYDGYTFGSGTRLTVV.

In its sample, this clonotype was seen many times. The chain uses TRBV20-1 and TRBJ1-1; D not resolved. The V end was cut by 4 bases, the J end by 1 base, with 7 bases between. Looked up from germline, CDR1 is DFQATT and CDR2 is SNEGSKA (reference sequence). The CDR3 has 12 residues. The CDR3 loop is CSAKDPNTEAFF. The CDR3 coding sequence is TGCAGTGCTAAGGACCCGAACACTGAAGCTTTCTTT.

This clonotype appeared many times. The junction does not match germline at one end; this may be a read error. The J gene is TRBJ1-1, the V gene TRBV7-8; D gene uncertain. The CDR3 is 14 residues long. Germline CDR1 reads SGHVS; CDR2 reads FQNEAQ. The CDR3 DNA is TGTGCCAGCAGCTCCCGGGAGAGAATCCAACTGCTAGTCTTT. Translation gives CASSSRERIQLLVF.

This clonotype was detected ten times or more. CDR3 DNA: TGTGCCAGCAGCTTATATGTGGTTTCCGGACTAGCGGGGAATGAGCAGTTCTTC. It encodes CASSLYVVSGLAGNEQFF. The rearrangement links TRBV11-2 to TRBJ2-1; 12 bases match TRBD2. The CDR3 spans 18 residues. Trimming took 2 bases from V and 7 from J; bases not matched to a gene: 12. CDR1 and CDR2 (germline): SGHAT, FQNNGV.

This clonotype has ten or more counts. The V and J genes are TRBV20-1 and TRBJ2-1, with 10 positions matching TRBD2. V dropped 2 bases and J dropped 6; count of bases not matched to a gene: 13. Germline V gene data show CDR1 as DFQATT and CDR2 as SNEGSKA (reference sequence). The CDR3 runs 17 residues. CDR3 DNA sequence: TGCAGTGCTAGATTGATGAGGGAAGCGGGAGGGCCCAATGAGCAGTTCTTC. This translates into CSARLMREAGGPNEQFF.

This clonotype was detected only a few times. V and J are TRBV11-1 and TRBJ2-3; TRBD2 agrees at 12 bases. The CDR3 sequence is 20 residues long. CDR1 is SGHAT, CDR2 FQDESV, per germline (reference sequence). With V trimmed by 5 bases and J by 2 bases, 17 bases remained unmatched. The CDR3 region is CASSPRLAGERGSPTDTQYF. In DNA, the CDR3 is TGTGCCAGCAGCCCCCGACTAGCGGGAGAACGCGGATCCCCCACAGATACGCAGTATTTT.

This clonotype was picked up a small number of times. The V gene is TRBV5-5, the J gene TRBJ1-3; D is uncertain. Per the germline V gene, CDR1 is SGHKS and CDR2 is YYEKEE (reference sequence). V was shortened by 1 base and J by 0 bases, with 11 bases between the two germline ends. The CDR3 is 16 residues long. CDR3 coding DNA: TGTGCCAGCAGCTTGATCGCGACGGACTCTGGAAACACCATATATTTT. Protein product: CASSLIATDSGNTIYF.